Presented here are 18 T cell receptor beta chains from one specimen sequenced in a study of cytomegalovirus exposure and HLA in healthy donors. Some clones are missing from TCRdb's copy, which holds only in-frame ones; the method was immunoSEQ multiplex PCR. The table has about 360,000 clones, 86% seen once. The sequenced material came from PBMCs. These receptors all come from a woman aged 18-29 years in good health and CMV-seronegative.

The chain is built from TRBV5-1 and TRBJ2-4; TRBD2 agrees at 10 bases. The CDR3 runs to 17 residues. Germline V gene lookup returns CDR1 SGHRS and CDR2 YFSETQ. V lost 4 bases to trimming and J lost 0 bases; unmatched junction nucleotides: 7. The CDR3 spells CASSPQAGGLAKNIQYF. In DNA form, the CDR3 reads TGCGCCAGCAGCCCCCAAGCGGGAGGGCTAGCCAAAAACATTCAGTACTTC.

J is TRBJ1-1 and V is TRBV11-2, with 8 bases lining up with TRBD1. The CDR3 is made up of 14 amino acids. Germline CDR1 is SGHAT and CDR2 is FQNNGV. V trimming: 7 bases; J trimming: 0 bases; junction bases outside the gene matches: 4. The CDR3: CASTWTGLNTEAFF. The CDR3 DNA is TGTGCCAGCACCTGGACAGGGCTGAACACTGAAGCTTTCTTT.

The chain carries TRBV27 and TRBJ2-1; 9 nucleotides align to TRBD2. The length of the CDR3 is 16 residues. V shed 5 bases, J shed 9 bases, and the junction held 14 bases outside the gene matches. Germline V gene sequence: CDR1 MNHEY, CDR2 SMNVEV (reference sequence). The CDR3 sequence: CASSPRASGKRGEQFF. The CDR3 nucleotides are TGTGCCAGCAGTCCCCGGGCTAGCGGGAAACGAGGTGAGCAGTTCTTC.

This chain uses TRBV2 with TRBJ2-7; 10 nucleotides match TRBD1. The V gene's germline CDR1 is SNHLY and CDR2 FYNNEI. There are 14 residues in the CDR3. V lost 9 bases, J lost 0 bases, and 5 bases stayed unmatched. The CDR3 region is CASRDRGSSYEQYF. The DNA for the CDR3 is TGTGCCAGTCGGGACAGGGGAAGCTCCTACGAGCAGTACTTC.

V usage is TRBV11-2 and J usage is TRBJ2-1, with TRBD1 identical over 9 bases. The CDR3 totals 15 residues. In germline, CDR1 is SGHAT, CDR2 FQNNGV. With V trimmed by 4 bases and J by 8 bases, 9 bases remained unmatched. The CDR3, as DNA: TGTGCCAGCAGCTCAGACAGGGGGGCAGTTGATGAGCAGTTCTTC. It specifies CASSSDRGAVDEQFF.

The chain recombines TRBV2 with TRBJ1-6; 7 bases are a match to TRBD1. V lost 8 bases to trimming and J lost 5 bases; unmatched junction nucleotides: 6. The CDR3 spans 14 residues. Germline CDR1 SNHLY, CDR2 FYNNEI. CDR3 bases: TGTGCCAGCCAGGAGACAGGGAATAATTCACCCCTCCACTTT. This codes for CASQETGNNSPLHF.

This CDR3 reads CSVTTDANTGELFF. CDR3 DNA: TGCAGCGTCACGACTGACGCGAACACCGGGGAGCTGTTTTTT. The chain employs TRBV29-1 and TRBJ2-2; D not certain. V dropped 6 bases and J dropped 0 bases, with 11 bases sitting between them. Per the germline V gene, CDR1 is SQVTM and CDR2 is ANQGSEA. The CDR3 totals 14 residues.

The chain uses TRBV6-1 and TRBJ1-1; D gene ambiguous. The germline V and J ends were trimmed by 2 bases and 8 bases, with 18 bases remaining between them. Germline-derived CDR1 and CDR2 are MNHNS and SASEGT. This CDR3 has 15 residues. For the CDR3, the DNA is TGTGCCAGCAGTGAATTAGGAGCCGGGTTAATGGAAGCTTTCTTT. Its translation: CASSELGAGLMEAFF.

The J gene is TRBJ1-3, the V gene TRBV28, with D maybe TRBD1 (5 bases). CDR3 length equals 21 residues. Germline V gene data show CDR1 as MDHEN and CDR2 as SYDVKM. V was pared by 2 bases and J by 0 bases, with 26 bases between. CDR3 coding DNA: TGTGCCAGCAGTTTAGTGACAGAACCAGCCCTCCGCCTATTCTCTGGAAACACCATATATTTT. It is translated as CASSLVTEPALRLFSGNTIYF.

The CDR3 nucleotides read TGTGCCAGCACTCTAGCTGGTGAGCAGTTCTTC. Protein sequence: CASTLAGEQFF. The chain is built from TRBV6-1 and TRBJ2-1, with a possible D match to TRBD2 (5 bases). Germline assignment: CDR1 MNHNS and CDR2 SASEGT. There are 11 residues in the CDR3. V lost 7 bases and J lost 9, with 10 bases in between.

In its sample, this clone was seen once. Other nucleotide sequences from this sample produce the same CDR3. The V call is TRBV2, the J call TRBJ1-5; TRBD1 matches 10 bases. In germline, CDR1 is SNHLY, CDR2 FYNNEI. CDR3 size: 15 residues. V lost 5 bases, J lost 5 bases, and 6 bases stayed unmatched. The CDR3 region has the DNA TGTGCCAGCAGTCCGGGACAGGGGCCTTATCAGCCCCAGCATTTT. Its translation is CASSPGQGPYQPQHF.

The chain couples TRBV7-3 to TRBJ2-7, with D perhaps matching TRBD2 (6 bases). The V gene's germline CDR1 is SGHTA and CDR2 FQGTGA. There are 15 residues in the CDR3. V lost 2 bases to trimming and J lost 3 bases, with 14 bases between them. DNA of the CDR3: TGTGCCAGCAGCTTAGCCGGGACTGGGCTCTACGAGCAGTACTTC. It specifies CASSLAGTGLYEQYF.

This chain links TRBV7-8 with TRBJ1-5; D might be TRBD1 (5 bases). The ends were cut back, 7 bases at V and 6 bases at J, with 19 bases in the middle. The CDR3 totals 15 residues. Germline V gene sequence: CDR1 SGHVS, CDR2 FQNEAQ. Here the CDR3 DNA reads TGTGCCAGCACCCGGGCGGCGCAGGGAGGTCAGCCCCAGCATTTT. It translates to CASTRAAQGGQPQHF. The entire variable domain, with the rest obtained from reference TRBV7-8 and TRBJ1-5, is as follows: GAGVSQSPRYKVAKRGQDVALRCDPISGHVSLFWYQQALGQGPEFLTYFQNEAQLDKSGLPSDRFFAERPEGSVSTLKIQRTQQEDSAVYLCASTRAAQGGQPQHFGDGTRLSIL.

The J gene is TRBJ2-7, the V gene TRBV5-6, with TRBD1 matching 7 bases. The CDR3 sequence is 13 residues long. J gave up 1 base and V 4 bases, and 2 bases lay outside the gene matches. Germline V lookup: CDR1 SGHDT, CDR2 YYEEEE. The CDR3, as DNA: TGTGCCAGCAGCCCGACAGGGTCCTACGAGCAGTACTTC. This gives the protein CASSPTGSYEQYF.

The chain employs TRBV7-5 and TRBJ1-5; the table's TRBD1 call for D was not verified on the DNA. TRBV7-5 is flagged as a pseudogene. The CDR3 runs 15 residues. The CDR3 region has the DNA TGTGTCAGAAGCTTAAGGGGCCTAAGCAATCAGCCCCAGCATTTT. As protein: CVRSLRGLSNQPQHF.

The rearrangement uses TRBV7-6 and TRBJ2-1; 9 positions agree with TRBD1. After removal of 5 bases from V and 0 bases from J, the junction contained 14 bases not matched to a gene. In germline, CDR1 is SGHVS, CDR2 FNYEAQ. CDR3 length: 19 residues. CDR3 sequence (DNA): TGTGCCAGCAGCCTACCCCCGGGACAGGGCTGGGGCTCCTACAATGAGCAGTTCTTC. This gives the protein CASSLPPGQGWGSYNEQFF. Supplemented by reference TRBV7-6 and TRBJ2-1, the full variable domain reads GAGVSQSPRYKVTKRGQDVALRCDPISGHVSLYWYRQALGQGPEFLTYFNYEAQQDKSGLPNDRFSAERPEGSISTLTIQRTEQRDSAMYRCASSLPPGQGWGSYNEQFFGPGTRLTVL.

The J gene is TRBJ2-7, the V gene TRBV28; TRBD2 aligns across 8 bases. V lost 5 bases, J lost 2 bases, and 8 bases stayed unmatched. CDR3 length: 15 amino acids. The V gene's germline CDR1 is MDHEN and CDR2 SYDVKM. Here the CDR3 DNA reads TGTGCCAGCAGTCAGACTAGCGTCGCCCCCTACGAGCAGTACTTC. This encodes CASSQTSVAPYEQYF.

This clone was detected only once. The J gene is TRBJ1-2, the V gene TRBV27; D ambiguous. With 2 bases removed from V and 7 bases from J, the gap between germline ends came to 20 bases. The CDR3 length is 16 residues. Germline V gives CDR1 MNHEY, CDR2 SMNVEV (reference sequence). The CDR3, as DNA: TGTGCCAGCAGTTTAAATAACGAGGGAACGAGCGTTGGCTACACCTTC. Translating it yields CASSLNNEGTSVGYTF.